This TCR beta chain was found in a study of molecular identifiers for immune sequencing clone quantification. One entry per CDR3 protein results from TCRdb running MiXCR on the PCR reads. Seen here are approximately 500,000 distinct CDR3 sequences, roughly 24% observed once, and the top ten hold under 0.8%. Per the germline V gene, CDR1 is MNHEY and CDR2 is SVGAGI. The CDR3 sequence is 13 residues long. Losses at the gene ends were 10 bases for V and 1 base for J; bases not matched to a gene: 2. This clonotype was detected only a few times. Sequenced input: naive CD8+ T cells from blood, with Jurkat cell RNA spiked in. Subset indicated: FACS-sorted CD8+CD4-CCR7+CD45RA+ naive T cells. The V and J genes are TRBV6-5 and TRBJ2-2; 8 nucleotides match TRBD1. The sequence was obtained from a human donor in good health. Some libraries in this study had Jurkat cell RNA spiked in. The CDR3 nucleotides read TGTGCCACGGGACAGGAGAACACCGGGGAGCTGTTTTTT. This codes for CATGQENTGELFF.